Listed here are 26 T cell receptor beta chains from one sample, sequenced in a study of blood T cell repertoires in COVID-19. Some clones are missing from TCRdb's copy, which holds only in-frame ones; the method was immunoSEQ multiplex PCR. The profile shows over 95,000 clones, 84% of them singletons. The specimen sequenced was peripheral blood. The receptors originated from a man between 65 and 85 years old with active or convalescent COVID-19.

The rearrangement joins TRBV5-5 to TRBJ2-7; 9 nucleotides align to TRBD1. J lost 2 bases, V lost 0 bases, and 9 bases had no gene match. Germline V lookup: CDR1 SGHKS, CDR2 YYEKEE (reference sequence). This CDR3 is built from 17 residues. CDR3 loop: CASSLADLGQGAYEQYF. The CDR3, as DNA: TGTGCCAGCAGCTTGGCGGACTTGGGACAGGGAGCCTACGAGCAGTACTTC.

CDR3 nucleotide sequence: TGTGCCAGCACCCCGGGGGGAGGTGCAAACTATGGCTACACCTTC. It is translated as CASTPGGGANYGYTF. The chain is built from TRBV27 and TRBJ1-2; maybe TRBD1 (5 bases). Trimming cost V 7 bases and J 2 bases, with 17 bases left between them. Germline CDR1 MNHEY, CDR2 SMNVEV (reference sequence). The CDR3 spans 15 residues.

This clone was counted only a few times. The rearrangement joins TRBV4-3 to TRBJ1-5; no reliable D call. Germline lookup yields CDR1 LGHNA and CDR2 YSLEER. V lost 0 bases to trimming and J lost 3 bases, with 9 bases between them. The CDR3 is made up of 15 amino acids. The CDR3 coding sequence is TGCGCCAGCAGCCAAGAGACGGGAAACAATCAGCCCCAGCATTTT. Its protein product is CASSQETGNNQPQHF.

This chain links TRBV7-9 with TRBJ2-5; 7 nucleotides agree with TRBD1. This CDR3 is built from 14 residues. V trimming: 4 bases; J trimming: 1 base; junction bases outside the gene matches: 3. Per germline, CDR1 SEHNR and CDR2 FQNEAQ (reference sequence). This CDR3 reads CASSSTGAQETQYF. In nucleotides, the CDR3 is TGTGCCAGCAGCTCTACAGGGGCCCAAGAGACCCAGTACTTC.

This rearrangement joins TRBV7-3 to TRBJ2-3, with 12 positions matching TRBD1. This CDR3 region has 15 residues. V gave up 5 bases and J gave up 4 bases; unmatched junction bases: 4. In germline, CDR1 is SGHTA, CDR2 FQGTGA. CDR3 DNA sequence: TGTGCCAGCAGCCCAGGGACAGGGGGCGCAGATACGCAGTATTTT. It yields the protein CASSPGTGGADTQYF.

The V call is TRBV24-1, the J call TRBJ2-1; D is possibly TRBD1 (7 bases). CDR1 is KGHDR, CDR2 SFDVKD, per germline. V was clipped by 8 bases and J by 9 bases, with 19 bases between them. This CDR3 has 14 amino acids. The CDR3 DNA reads as TGTGCCACCATGTCGGGCAGGGGGGTTCCTGAGCAGTTCTTC. Translation: CATMSGRGVPEQFF.

The chain joins TRBV27 to TRBJ2-3; TRBD1 agrees at 10 bases. CDR1 and CDR2 from the germline V gene are MNHEY and SMNVEV (reference sequence). The CDR3 contains 15 residues. V shed 5 bases and J 0 bases; nucleotides not matched to a gene: 2. The CDR3 DNA reads as TGTGCCAGCAGTAGGACAGGGGGGAGCACAGATACGCAGTATTTT. Amino acid sequence: CASSRTGGSTDTQYF.

V gene TRBV19 combines with J gene TRBJ2-1, with 7 nucleotides matching TRBD2. From germline, CDR1 is LNHDA and CDR2 SQIVND (reference sequence). The CDR3 sequence is 15 residues long. V gave up 10 bases and J gave up 2 bases; unmatched junction bases: 11. The CDR3 DNA sequence: TGTGCCACCCGAAGGGAGGGTGGCGCCTACAATGAGCAGTTCTTC. Encoded protein: CATRREGGAYNEQFF.

V usage is TRBV6-6 and J usage is TRBJ1-2; no definite D call. The V gene lost 5 bases and the J gene lost 4 bases, with 11 bases spanning the gap. The V gene's germline CDR1 is MNHNY and CDR2 SVGAGI (reference sequence). The CDR3 consists of 13 residues. CDR3: CASSQRLVYGYTF. In DNA form, the CDR3 reads TGTGCCAGCAGTCAGAGGCTAGTCTATGGCTACACCTTC.

This rearrangement joins TRBV18 to TRBJ1-2; possibly TRBD1 for D (6 bases). V shed 6 bases and J shed 2 bases, with 13 bases lying between them. Germline V gene lookup returns CDR1 KGHSH and CDR2 LQKENI. This CDR3 has 14 amino acids. DNA for the CDR3: TGTGCCAGCTCCCCAGGGGCGACGAACTATGGCTACACCTTC. Protein: CASSPGATNYGYTF.

V gene TRBV3-1 (or the pseudogene TRBV3-2) combines with J gene TRBJ1-1; D unresolved. The V gene lost 3 bases and the J gene lost 1 base, with 9 bases spanning the gap. Germline-derived CDR1 and CDR2 are LGHDT and YNNKEL (reference sequence). CDR3 length: 14 amino acids. This CDR3 reads CASSQTSTNTEAFF. The CDR3 bases are TGTGCCAGCAGCCAGACATCCACGAACACTGAAGCTTTCTTT.

In its sample, this clone was seen once. This chain links TRBV10-3 with TRBJ1-2; 8 positions agree with TRBD1. V trimming: 0 bases; J trimming: 8 bases; junction bases outside the gene matches: 8. The CDR3 consists of 15 residues. Germline V CDR1 and CDR2: ENHRY, SYGVKD. CDR3: CAISESGTGGYGYTF. The CDR3 DNA is TGTGCCATCAGTGAGTCTGGAACAGGGGGTTACGGCTACACCTTC.

The rearrangement uses TRBV6-2 or TRBV6-3 and TRBJ2-1, with 7 bases that match TRBD1. The V segment lost 4 bases and the J segment 6 bases; nucleotides outside the gene matches: 3. Per the germline V gene, CDR1 is MNHEY and CDR2 is SVGEGT. This CDR3 has 13 amino acids. CDR3 loop: CASSLTGFNEQFF. As DNA, the CDR3 is TGTGCCAGCAGTTTGACAGGGTTCAATGAGCAGTTCTTC.

The chain couples TRBV29-1 to TRBJ2-2, with D hard to call. Germline CDR1 reads SQVTM; CDR2 reads ANQGSEA. The CDR3 consists of 12 residues. Trimming stripped 5 bases from V and 6 bases from J, with 10 bases between. DNA for the CDR3: TGCAGCGTTCATAAGAGCTCCGGGGAGCTGTTTTTT. Amino acid sequence: CSVHKSSGELFF.

The chain uses TRBV15 and TRBJ2-3, with D perhaps TRBD1 (6 bases). V lost 6 bases, J lost 3 bases, and 13 bases lay in between. Germline V gene lookup returns CDR1 LNHNV and CDR2 YYDKDF (reference sequence). CDR3 length: 14 amino acids. CDR3 bases: TGTGCCACCAGGGGGGCAGTGACGACAGATACGCAGTATTTT. Amino acid sequence: CATRGAVTTDTQYF.

The rearrangement uses TRBV7-6 and TRBJ2-2; tentatively, D is TRBD1 (6 bases). This CDR3 has 16 residues. Per the germline V gene, CDR1 is SGHVS and CDR2 is FNYEAQ. With 3 bases removed from V and 5 bases from J, the gap between germline ends came to 16 bases. The CDR3 loop reads CASSLTGPMGTGELFF. The CDR3 DNA is TGTGCCAGCAGCTTGACAGGACCTATGGGGACCGGGGAGCTGTTTTTT.

The rearrangement links TRBV7-2 to TRBJ1-2, with 12 positions matching TRBD1. Germline loops: CDR1 SGHTA, CDR2 FQGNSA. V trimming: 2 bases; J trimming: 7 bases; junction bases outside the gene matches: 5. The length of the CDR3 is 15 residues. CDR3 in amino acids: CASSLMGQGASGYTF. CDR3 nucleotide sequence: TGTGCCAGCAGCTTAATGGGACAGGGGGCGAGTGGCTACACCTTC.

This chain links TRBV4-1 with TRBJ2-5, with TRBD2 identical over 8 bases. CDR1 and CDR2 from the germline V gene are MGHRA and YSYEKL. After removal of 4 bases from V and 7 bases from J, the junction contained 8 bases not matched to a gene. The CDR3 runs to 14 residues. For the CDR3, the DNA is TGCGCCAGCAGCCTGGGACTAGAGGTAGTGACCCAGTACTTC. Protein: CASSLGLEVVTQYF.

The CDR3 bases are TGTGCCAGCAGCCACCTCGGGGTCACAGATACGCAGTATTTT. This gives the protein CASSHLGVTDTQYF. The genes are TRBV14 and TRBJ2-3; maybe TRBD2 (5 bases). Trimming took 3 bases from V and 2 from J, leaving 9 bases between them. CDR3 length: 14 residues. CDR1 is SGHDN, CDR2 FVKESK, per germline.

V gene TRBV29-1 combines with J gene TRBJ2-7; a possible D gene is TRBD2 (5 bases). The CDR3 runs to 12 residues. Germline V gene data show CDR1 as SQVTM and CDR2 as ANQGSEA. Trimming removed 7 bases from V and 6 bases from J, with 16 bases in between. The CDR3 is CSASDVEGEQYF. In nucleotides, the CDR3 is TGCAGCGCCTCGGACGTTGAGGGCGAGCAGTACTTC.

The chain uses TRBV24-1 and TRBJ2-1; possibly TRBD1 for D (5 bases). This CDR3 spans 15 amino acids. V lost 3 bases to trimming and J lost 5 bases, with 13 bases between them. Per the germline V gene, CDR1 is KGHDR and CDR2 is SFDVKD. The CDR3, as DNA: TGTGCCACCAGTGATCCAGCCACAGGCAACAATGAGCAGTTCTTC. It codes for CATSDPATGNNEQFF.

The rearrangement links TRBV7-2 to TRBJ2-3; 8 nucleotides line up with TRBD2. Germline CDR1 and CDR2: SGHTA and FQGNSA. The CDR3 is 16 amino acids. V shed 5 bases and J 2 bases; nucleotides not matched to a gene: 9. The CDR3 nucleotides are TGTGCCAGCAGCCGCCCGCGCGGGGGGTCCACAGATACGCAGTATTTT. Amino acid sequence: CASSRPRGGSTDTQYF.

The chain joins TRBV5-5 to TRBJ2-7; 10 bases map to TRBD1. The germline gives CDR1 SGHKS, CDR2 YYEKEE (reference sequence). Losses at the gene ends were 4 bases for V and 2 bases for J; bases not matched to a gene: 9. This CDR3 region has 16 residues. The CDR3: CASSPGQGVKTYEQYF. CDR3 in DNA: TGTGCCAGCAGCCCTGGACAGGGGGTGAAGACCTACGAGCAGTACTTC. Using reference TRBV5-5 and TRBJ2-7 for the parts outside the CDR3, the full variable domain is DAGVTQSPTHLIKTRGQQVTLRCSPISGHKSVSWYQQVLGQGPQFIFQYYEKEERGRGNFPDRFSARQFPNYSSELNVNALLLGDSALYLCASSPGQGVKTYEQYFGPGTRLTVT.

This sequence joins TRBV9 and TRBJ1-1; maybe TRBD1 (5 bases). The CDR3 has 15 residues. Trimming took 2 bases from V and 1 from J, leaving 12 bases between them. Germline-derived CDR1 and CDR2 are SGDLS and YYNGEE. CDR3 bases: TGTGCCAGCAGCGTCGACAGCTCCGCGAACACTGAAGCTTTCTTT. Translation gives CASSVDSSANTEAFF.

The chain couples TRBV9 to TRBJ2-1; 8 nucleotides agree with TRBD2. J gave up 10 bases and V 3 bases, and 12 bases lay outside the gene matches. Germline loops: CDR1 SGDLS, CDR2 YYNGEE. The CDR3 has 15 amino acids. The CDR3 sequence is CASSGQLAGSSEQFF. As DNA, the CDR3 is TGTGCCAGCAGCGGTCAGTTAGCGGGGTCTTCCGAGCAGTTCTTC.

The chain employs TRBV3-1 (or the pseudogene TRBV3-2) and TRBJ2-7, with 8 bases aligning to TRBD1. The CDR3 is made up of 14 amino acids. The germline V gene encodes CDR1 LGHDT and CDR2 YNNKEL (reference sequence). Trimming took 1 base from V and 5 from J; bases not matched to a gene: 4. CDR3 DNA sequence: TGTGCCAGCAGCCAAGCCAGGGGGCCCCACGAGCAGTACTTC. This gives the protein CASSQARGPHEQYF.